The sequence of this T cell receptor beta chain was determined in a study of cytomegalovirus exposure and HLA in healthy donors. Across the study: Later, an analysis reported that the 130 or so validation repertoires had used the same platform as the approximately 690 first-cohort repertoires.

Profiling relied on immunoSEQ multiplex PCR, and the TCRdb table lists in-frame clones only, not all of them. The repertoire holds about 170,000 clones, with 86% as singletons. About this clone itself: Its antigen is as yet unknown.

This CDR3 region has 13 residues. V lost 0 bases and J lost 6, with 9 bases in between. Germline CDR1 is SGHTA and CDR2 is FQGTGA. Donors were drawn from the roughly 130-subject validation cohort, separate from the approximately 620-subject first cohort. Study-level points and caveats: Some TCR beta chains (over 150 of them) were listed as cytomegalovirus-associated. One later analysis, an examination of the 120 validation repertoires, found that first-cohort TCR clusters tended to co-occur in them.

Sequenced sample: PBMCs. The chain recombines TRBV7-3 with TRBJ2-7; D gene ambiguous. This TCR derives from a young man in good health and CMV-seropositive. As DNA, the CDR3 is TGTGCCAGCAGCTTAACCCCGACTGGCGAGCAGTACTTC. Translation: CASSLTPTGEQYF.